This entry features one T cell receptor beta chain sequence. Antigen: not known. The germline V gene encodes CDR1 SGDLS and CDR2 YYNGEE. The CDR3 loop spans 17 amino acids. The V and J ends lost 0 bases and 0 bases, in that order; junction bases with no gene match: 6. This specimen belongs to a study of beta chain features in type 1 diabetes. Regarding the study as a whole: Healthy donors had naive, central memory and Treg TCRB repertoires that appeared less similar than those seen among patients.

It was via CD45RO/CCR7/CD25/CD127/CD95/CD27 that CD4+ naive, central memory, regulatory and stem cell-like memory cells were sorted. Sequenced material consisted of expressed TCRB transcripts (all of the isolated RNA was reverse transcribed). Profiled with immunoSEQ multiplex PCR; TCRdb holds only in-frame clones, not every one. The sample comprises about 220,000 clones, approximately 11% of which are singletons, and about 1.2% rests with the top ten. This chain links TRBV9 with TRBJ2-4, with 7 bases lining up with TRBD1. This TCR was recovered from a man between 18 and 29 years old in good health. The specimen sequenced was central memory CD4+ T cells from blood. CDR3 nucleotides: TGTGCCAGCAGCGTAGGGGGACAGCAGATAGCCAAAAACATTCAGTACTTC. Its protein product is CASSVGGQQIAKNIQYF.